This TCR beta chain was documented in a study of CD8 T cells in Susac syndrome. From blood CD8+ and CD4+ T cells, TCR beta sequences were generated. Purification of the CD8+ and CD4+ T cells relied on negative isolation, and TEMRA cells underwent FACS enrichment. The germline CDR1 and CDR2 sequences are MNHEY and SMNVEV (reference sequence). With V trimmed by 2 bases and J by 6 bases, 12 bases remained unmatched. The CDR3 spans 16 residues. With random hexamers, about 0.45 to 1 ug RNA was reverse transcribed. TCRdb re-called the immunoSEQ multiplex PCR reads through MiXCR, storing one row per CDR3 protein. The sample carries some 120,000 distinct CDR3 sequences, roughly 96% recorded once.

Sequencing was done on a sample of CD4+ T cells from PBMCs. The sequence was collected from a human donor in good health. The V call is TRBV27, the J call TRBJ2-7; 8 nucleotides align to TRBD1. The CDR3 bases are TGTGCCAGCAGTTTACTGACAGGGGCCAAGGTTTCCGAGCAGTACTTC. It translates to CASSLLTGAKVSEQYF.